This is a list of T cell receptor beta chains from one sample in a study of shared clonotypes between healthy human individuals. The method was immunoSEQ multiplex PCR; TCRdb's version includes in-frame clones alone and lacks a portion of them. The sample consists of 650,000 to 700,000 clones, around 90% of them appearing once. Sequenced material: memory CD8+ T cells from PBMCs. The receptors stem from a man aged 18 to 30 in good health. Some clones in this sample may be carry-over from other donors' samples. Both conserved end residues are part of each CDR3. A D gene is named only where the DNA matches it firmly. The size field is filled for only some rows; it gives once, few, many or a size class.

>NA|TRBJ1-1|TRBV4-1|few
TGCGCCAGCAGCTATATGGGGGATGGAGCTTTCTTT
CASSYMGDGAFF
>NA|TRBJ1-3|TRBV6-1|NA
TGTGCCAGCAGTGAAAGTTGGACCTCTGGAAACACCATATATTTT
CASSESWTSGNTIYF
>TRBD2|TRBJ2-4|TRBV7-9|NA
TGTGCCAGCAGCTTAGATCAAGCGGGAGAGTACAAAAACATTCAGTACTTC
CASSLDQAGEYKNIQYF
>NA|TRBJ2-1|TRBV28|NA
TGTGCCAGCAGTAGCAGGACAACCGCAAGCTCCTACAATGAGCAGTTCTTC
CASSSRTTASSYNEQFF
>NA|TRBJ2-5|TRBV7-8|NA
TGTGCCAGCAGCTTATCTGCAGACCGCCAAGAGACCCAGTACTTC
CASSLSADRQETQYF
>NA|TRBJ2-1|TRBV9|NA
TGTGCCAGCAGCTCAATGGGGGAGATAGTACCCTACAATGAGCAGTTCTTC
CASSSMGEIVPYNEQFF
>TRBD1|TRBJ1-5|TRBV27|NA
TGTGCCAGCAGTTTATCCCCAGGGGGTAGCAATCAGCCCCAGCATTTT
CASSLSPGGSNQPQHF
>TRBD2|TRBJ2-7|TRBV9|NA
TGTGCCAGCAGCTCGACTAGGGCGGGAGGATCCTACGAGCAGTACTTC
CASSSTRAGGSYEQYF
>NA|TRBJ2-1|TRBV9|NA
TGTGCCAGCAGCGCCTCCAATGAGCAGTTCTTC
CASSASNEQFF
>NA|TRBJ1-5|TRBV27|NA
TGTGCCAGCAGTTTGGGGGTAGGTCAGCCCCAGCATTTT
CASSLGVGQPQHF
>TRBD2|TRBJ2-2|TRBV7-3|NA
TGTGCCAGCAGCTTAAATCGCGGGAGGGGCACCGGGGAGCTGTTTTTT
CASSLNRGRGTGELFF
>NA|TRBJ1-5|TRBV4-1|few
TGCGCCAGCAGCCAAGGGGCAGGATATCAGCCCCAGCATTTT
CASSQGAGYQPQHF
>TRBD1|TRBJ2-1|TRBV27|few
TGTGCCAGCAGTAAAACCGGGACAGGGGTAAATGAGCAGTTCTTC
CASSKTGTGVNEQFF
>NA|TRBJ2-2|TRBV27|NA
TGTGCCAGCAGTTTGCGGAACACCGGGGAGCTGTTTTTT
CASSLRNTGELFF
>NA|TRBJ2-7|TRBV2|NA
TGTGCCAGCAGGGCGAGGGGAGGCTCCTACGAGCAGTACTTC
CASRARGGSYEQYF
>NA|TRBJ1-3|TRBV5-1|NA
TGCGCCAGCCGCCGGGACCGCAGCTCTGGAAACACCATATATTTT
CASRRDRSSGNTIYF
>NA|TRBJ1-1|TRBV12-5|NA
TGTGCTAGTGGTTACAGGGAAGGGACTGAAGCTTTCTTT
CASGYREGTEAFF
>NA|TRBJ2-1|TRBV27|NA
TGTGCCAGCAGTTTCTTTGCTACCAATGAGCAGTTCTTC
CASSFFATNEQFF
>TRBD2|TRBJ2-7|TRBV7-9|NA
TGTGCCAGCAGCCCTAGCGGGACCCCCTACGAGCAGTACTTC
CASSPSGTPYEQYF
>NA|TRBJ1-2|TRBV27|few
TGTGCCAGCAGTCCCAACGGTTATGGCTACACCTTC
CASSPNGYGYTF
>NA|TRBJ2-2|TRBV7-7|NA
TGTGCCAGCAGCTTTGACCACACCGGGGAGCTGTTTTTT
CASSFDHTGELFF
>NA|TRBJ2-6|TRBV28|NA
TGTGCCAGCAGCCTGATCCCAGGGTGGAGCTCTGGGGCCAACGTCCTGACTTTC
CASSLIPGWSSGANVLTF
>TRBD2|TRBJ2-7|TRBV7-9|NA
TGTGCCAGCAGTTCTACTAGCGGGAGGGCCTACGAGCAGTACTTC
CASSSTSGRAYEQYF
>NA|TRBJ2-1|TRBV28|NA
TGTGCCAGCAGTTCGGTCGGTCCTTACAATGAGCAGTTCTTC
CASSSVGPYNEQFF
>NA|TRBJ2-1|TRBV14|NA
TGTGCCAGCAGCCCCTTGTTCCGGGACCTCCCCTCCTACAATGAGCAGTTCTTC
CASSPLFRDLPSYNEQFF
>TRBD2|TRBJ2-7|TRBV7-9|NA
TGTGCCAGCACCTTAAGGGTAGCGGGAGAGGAGTACGAGCAGTACTTC
CASTLRVAGEEYEQYF
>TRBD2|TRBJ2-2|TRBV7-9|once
TGTGCCAGCAGCTCGCCTGTAGCGGGCCCTACCGGGGAGCTGTTTTTT
CASSSPVAGPTGELFF
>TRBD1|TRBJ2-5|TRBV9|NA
TGTGCCAGCAGCGTAGTAGTCGGGGGACAGGATGAGACCCAGTACTTC
CASSVVVGGQDETQYF
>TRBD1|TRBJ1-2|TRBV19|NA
TGTGCCAGTAGTATAGATGGGACAGGGGTGTACGGCTATGGCTACACCTTC
CASSIDGTGVYGYGYTF
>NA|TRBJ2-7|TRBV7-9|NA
TGTGCCAGCAGCCCAGCGTCTGGGCGCGAGCAGTACTTC
CASSPASGREQYF
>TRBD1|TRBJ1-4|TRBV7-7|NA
TGTGCCAGCAGCGAGAGGGACAGGGCTAATGAAAAACTGTTTTTT
CASSERDRANEKLFF
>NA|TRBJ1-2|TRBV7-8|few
TGTGCCAGCAGCTCTAGGGTGGGTTATGGCTACACCTTC
CASSSRVGYGYTF
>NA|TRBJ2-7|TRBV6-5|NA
TGTGCCAGCATCCACCTAAGGGGTCTCGAGCAGTACTTC
CASIHLRGLEQYF
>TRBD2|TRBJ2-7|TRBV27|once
TGTGCCAGCAGTCCCGGGACTAGCGGGACCTACGAGCAGTACTTC
CASSPGTSGTYEQYF
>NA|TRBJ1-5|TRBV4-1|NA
TGCGCCAGCAGCCACTATCAGGGGACTTATAGCAATCAGCCCCAGCATTTT
CASSHYQGTYSNQPQHF
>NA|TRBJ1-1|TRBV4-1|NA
TGCGCCAGCAGCCAAGAACCCCTAGGTGGGGTTCACGCTTTCTTT
CASSQEPLGGVHAFF
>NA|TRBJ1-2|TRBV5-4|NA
TGTGCCAGCAGCCTGGGGTGGACGGATGGCTACACCTTC
CASSLGWTDGYTF
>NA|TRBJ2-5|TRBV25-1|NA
TGTGCCAGCATTTGGGAGTACGCGCAGTACTTC
CASIWEYAQYF
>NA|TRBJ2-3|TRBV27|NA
TGTGCCAGCAGACCCGTCTGGGGAAGCACAGATACGCAGTATTTT
CASRPVWGSTDTQYF
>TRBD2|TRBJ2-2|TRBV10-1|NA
TGCGCCAGCAGTGAGCCGCGCGGGGGGACTAGTGGGAACACCGGGGAGCTGTTTTTT
CASSEPRGGTSGNTGELFF
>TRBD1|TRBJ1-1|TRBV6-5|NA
TGTGCCAGCAGTTTCCACGACAGGGACACTGAAGCTTTCTTT
CASSFHDRDTEAFF
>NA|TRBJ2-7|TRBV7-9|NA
TGTGCCAGCAGCTTGGGGCCGATGGAATACGAGCAGTACTTC
CASSLGPMEYEQYF
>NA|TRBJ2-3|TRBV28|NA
TGTGCCAGCAGTTTAAACTCACTGGCAGATACGCAGTATTTT
CASSLNSLADTQYF
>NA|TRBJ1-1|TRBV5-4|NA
TGTGCCAGCAGACCCGGACAGAACACTGAAGCTTTCTTT
CASRPGQNTEAFF
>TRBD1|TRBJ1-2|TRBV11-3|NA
TGTGCCAGCAGCTCCGCAGGGGGCTGGGGCTACACCTTC
CASSSAGGWGYTF
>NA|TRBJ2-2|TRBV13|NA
TGTGCCAGCAGCATTACAGGGTACAACACCGGGGAGCTGTTTTTT
CASSITGYNTGELFF
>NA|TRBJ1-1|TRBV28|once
TGTGCCAGCAGTTCCCCCCCGAGCGGCTACACTGAAGCTTTCTTT
CASSSPPSGYTEAFF
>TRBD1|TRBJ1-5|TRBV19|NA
TGTGCCAGTACCCCAGGGGGGACAGGGGGCGCCGATCAGCCCCAGCATTTT
CASTPGGTGGADQPQHF
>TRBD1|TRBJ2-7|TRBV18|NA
TGTGCCAGCTCACCCCGACAGGGGGAAGGGTACGAGCAGTACTTC
CASSPRQGEGYEQYF
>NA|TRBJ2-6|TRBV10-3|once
TGTGCCATCAGTGAAGGTACCGGGGCCAACGTCCTGACTTTC
CAISEGTGANVLTF
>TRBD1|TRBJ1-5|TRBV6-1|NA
TGTGCCAGCAGTGAGACAGGGAATCAGCCCCAGCATTTT
CASSETGNQPQHF
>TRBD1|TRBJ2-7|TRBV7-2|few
TGTGCCAGCAGCCCTAAGGGACAGGTGGGCTACGAGCAGTACTTC
CASSPKGQVGYEQYF